In this sample, the clone carrying this T cell receptor (beta chain) turned up many times. This specimen comes from a study of T-cell reconstitution after alpha-beta-depleted transplantation in children. This CDR3 has 14 residues. V gave up 1 base and J gave up 4 bases, with 11 bases separating them. Germline V gene data show CDR1 as DFQATT and CDR2 as SNEGSKA (reference sequence). It was with unique molecular identifiers that the TCRbeta library was prepared. From the PCR reads, TCRdb called clonotypes with MiXCR, one entry per CDR3 protein. The sample shows some 200,000 distinct CDR3 sequences, less than 15% of them seen only once.

The sample here was PBMCs from the stem cell graft donor, taken from the stem cell graft. The receptor was derived from a human donor who donated a stem cell graft to a child with acute lymphoblastic leukemia. The chain combines TRBV20-1 with TRBJ2-1; possibly TRBD1 for D (6 bases). The chain's CDR3 is CSARVAGVYNEQFF. The CDR3 nucleotides read TGCAGTGCTAGAGTGGCAGGGGTGTACAATGAGCAGTTCTTC.